A single sample gave rise to the 24 T cell receptor beta chains below, sequenced in a study of blood T cell repertoires in COVID-19. The data were produced by immunoSEQ multiplex PCR, yet TCRdb's version contains in-frame clones alone and is incomplete. In the table there are about 80,000 clones, about 83% of which are singletons. Sample: peripheral blood. These receptors all stem from a man aged 45-65 years with acute or convalescent COVID-19.

This chain joins TRBV7-6 and TRBJ2-2; TRBD2 matches 7 bases. Looked up from germline, CDR1 is SGHVS and CDR2 is FNYEAQ. V lost 5 bases to trimming and J lost 1 base; unmatched junction nucleotides: 4. This CDR3 region has 15 residues. Written as DNA, the CDR3 is TGTGCCAGCAGCCTCGGACTAGTGAACACCGGGGAGCTGTTTTTT. Translation gives CASSLGLVNTGELFF.

J is TRBJ1-2 and V is TRBV30; weak D call: TRBD1 (5 bases). Trimming removed 4 bases from V and 4 bases from J, with 10 bases in between. The CDR3 loop spans 12 amino acids. Looked up from germline, CDR1 is GTSNPN and CDR2 is SVGIG (reference sequence). CDR3 region: CAWMAGGYGYTF. The CDR3 DNA is TGTGCCTGGATGGCGGGGGGCTATGGCTACACCTTC.

In this sample, this clone turned up once. The chain carries TRBV28 and TRBJ2-7; 8 bases are a match to TRBD1. The CDR3 covers 15 residues. The germline V gene encodes CDR1 MDHEN and CDR2 SYDVKM. Unmatched junction bases numbered 7, after V lost 5 bases and J lost 1 base. CDR3 region: CASSAQGAGSYEQYF. CDR3 nucleotide sequence: TGTGCCAGCAGTGCCCAGGGGGCTGGATCCTACGAGCAGTACTTC.

This clone was seen once. V is TRBV6-5 and J is TRBJ1-2; tentatively, D is TRBD1 (6 bases). The CDR3 runs to 13 residues. Per the germline V gene, CDR1 is MNHEY and CDR2 is SVGAGI. V was trimmed by 5 bases and J by 4 bases, leaving 11 bases between them. DNA of the CDR3: TGTGCCAGCAGTCCTCAGGGGCCCTATGGCTACACCTTC. Its translation: CASSPQGPYGYTF.

The chain couples TRBV11-2 to TRBJ2-1, with 9 bases fitting TRBD2. The V gene's germline CDR1 is SGHAT and CDR2 FQNNGV. The CDR3 runs 12 residues. With 8 bases clipped from V and 6 bases from J, the junction kept 2 bases outside the gene matches. The CDR3 sequence: CASATSGNEQFF. CDR3 bases: TGTGCCAGCGCGACTAGCGGCAATGAGCAGTTCTTC.

The J gene is TRBJ2-4, the V gene TRBV29-1; TRBD2 matches at 7 bases. The CDR3 covers 16 residues. V was pared by 5 bases and J by 0 bases, with 10 bases of the junction left unmatched. CDR1 is SQVTM, CDR2 ANQGSEA, per germline. The CDR3 DNA reads TGCAGCGTTCGAGGCGGGGGAACCATAGCCAAAAACATTCAGTACTTC. It codes for CSVRGGGTIAKNIQYF.

The rearrangement joins TRBV7-9 to TRBJ2-7; 7 positions agree with TRBD1. The germline CDR1 and CDR2 sequences are SEHNR and FQNEAQ (reference sequence). The CDR3 has 15 residues. J was trimmed by 2 bases and V by 0 bases; bases with no gene match: 4. In DNA form, the CDR3 reads TGTGCCAGCAGCTTAGCGAAGGGACAGCCCTACGAGCAGTACTTC. This gives the protein CASSLAKGQPYEQYF. The full variable domain, completed using reference TRBV7-9 and TRBJ2-7, is DTGVSQNPRHKITKRGQNVTFRCDPISEHNRLYWYRQTLGQGPEFLTYFQNEAQLEKSRLLSDRFSAERPKGSFSTLEIQRTEQGDSAMYLCASSLAKGQPYEQYFGPGTRLTVT.

The J gene is TRBJ1-3, the V gene TRBV27, with D possibly TRBD1 on 6 matching bases. Germline CDR1 reads MNHEY; CDR2 reads SMNVEV (reference sequence). V lost 2 bases, J lost 2 bases, and 7 bases lay in between. The CDR3 is 14 residues long. CDR3 DNA: TGTGCCAGCAGTTTAGCAGGGGCTGGAAACACCATATATTTT. This encodes CASSLAGAGNTIYF.

This CDR3 is CASSFKRENEQFF. In DNA, the CDR3 is TGTGCCAGCAGTTTTAAGCGGGAGAATGAGCAGTTCTTC. V usage is TRBV5-8 and J usage is TRBJ2-1; 8 bases are shared with TRBD2. The germline gives CDR1 SGHTS, CDR2 YDEGEE. The junction had 5 bases not matched to a gene; V was cut back by 5 bases and J by 7 bases. The CDR3 extends over 13 amino acids.

The V gene is TRBV20-1, the J gene TRBJ2-7, with no clear D. CDR3 size: 11 residues. The V end was cut by 6 bases, the J end by 5 bases, with 11 bases between. The germline gives CDR1 DFQATT, CDR2 SNEGSKA (reference sequence). The CDR3 spells CSAQEIHEQYF. In DNA, the CDR3 is TGCAGTGCCCAAGAGATCCACGAGCAGTACTTC.

V is TRBV2 and J is TRBJ1-2; unclear D gene. This CDR3 has 15 residues. Germline V gives CDR1 SNHLY, CDR2 FYNNEI. Deletions cut 10 bases from V and 0 bases from J, with 18 bases between. The CDR3: CATRLHLNSNYGYTF. CDR3 in DNA: TGTGCCACCAGACTCCACCTGAACTCTAACTATGGCTACACCTTC.

The genes are TRBV7-8 and TRBJ2-1, with D maybe TRBD2 (5 bases). V was trimmed by 3 bases and J by 4 bases, leaving 16 bases between them. CDR1 is SGHVS and CDR2 is FQNEAQ in the germline V gene. This CDR3 region has 16 residues. The CDR3 bases are TGTGCCAGCAGCTTTTCCCCGGGAACCCTATACAATGAGCAGTTCTTC. Protein: CASSFSPGTLYNEQFF. The full variable domain, rest sourced from reference TRBV7-8 and TRBJ2-1, is GAGVSQSPRYKVAKRGQDVALRCDPISGHVSLFWYQQALGQGPEFLTYFQNEAQLDKSGLPSDRFFAERPEGSVSTLKIQRTQQEDSAVYLCASSFSPGTLYNEQFFGPGTRLTVL.

The chain has TRBV28 and TRBJ2-7; TRBD2 might be the D (5 bases). The CDR3 is 14 residues long. Germline CDR1 reads MDHEN; CDR2 reads SYDVKM. The germline V and J ends were trimmed by 5 bases and 4 bases, with 15 bases remaining between them. For the CDR3, the DNA is TGTGCCAGCAGTCCCCCCGTACGGGGATACGAGCAGTACTTC. Amino acids: CASSPPVRGYEQYF. The whole variable domain, filled in from reference TRBV28 and TRBJ2-7, reads DVKVTQSSRYLVKRTGEKVFLECVQDMDHENMFWYRQDPGLGLRLIYFSYDVKMKEKGDIPEGYSVSREKKERFSLILESASTNQTSMYLCASSPPVRGYEQYFGPGTRLTVT.

This rearrangement joins TRBV28 to TRBJ1-6; 7 bases match TRBD1. CDR1 and CDR2 from the germline V gene are MDHEN and SYDVKM. The CDR3 loop spans 14 amino acids. With 4 bases clipped from V and 7 bases from J, the junction kept 4 bases outside the gene matches. The CDR3 nucleotides are TGTGCCAGCAGTTCCGACAGGGAAAATTCACCCCTCCACTTT. Amino acid sequence: CASSSDRENSPLHF.

V and J are TRBV20-1 and TRBJ1-5, with D perhaps matching TRBD1 (5 bases). V was pared by 3 bases and J by 5 bases, with 17 bases between. The length of the CDR3 is 15 residues. CDR1 DFQATT and CDR2 SNEGSKA come from the germline V gene (reference sequence). DNA for the CDR3: TGCAGTGCTAGTTTTTCTTCCCAGGGCCATCAGCCCCAGCATTTT. It translates to CSASFSSQGHQPQHF.

The chain employs TRBV5-1 and TRBJ2-7; D is ambiguous. Germline V lookup: CDR1 SGHRS, CDR2 YFSETQ. Trimming removed 1 base at V and 4 bases at J, with 6 bases between. This CDR3 contains 12 residues. CDR3 sequence reads: CASSLTRYEQYF. CDR3 nucleotide sequence: TGCGCCAGCAGCTTGACGAGGTACGAGCAGTACTTC.

The J gene is TRBJ1-2, the V gene TRBV6-4, with 7 nucleotides matching TRBD1. Germline V lookup: CDR1 MRHNA, CDR2 SNTAGT. The CDR3 is made up of 13 amino acids. The junction had 3 bases not matched to a gene; V was cut back by 0 bases and J by 8 bases. This chain's CDR3 is CASSDSTGWGYTF. Here the CDR3 DNA reads TGTGCCAGCAGTGACTCGACAGGGTGGGGCTACACCTTC.

This chain links TRBV30 with TRBJ2-6; D perhaps matches TRBD2 (5 bases). V lost 6 bases to trimming and J lost 1 base, with 7 bases between them. The CDR3 has 13 residues. Germline V gene data show CDR1 as GTSNPN and CDR2 as SVGIG (reference sequence). The CDR3 DNA is TGTGCCTGCCCGGGGTCTGGGGCCAACGTCCTGACTTTC. This codes for CACPGSGANVLTF.

This chain uses TRBV9 with TRBJ2-7, with D maybe TRBD1 (5 bases). The CDR3 length is 15 residues. Trimming removed 0 bases at V and 0 bases at J, with 10 bases between. Germline V gene sequence: CDR1 SGDLS, CDR2 YYNGEE. CDR3 residues: CASSVGQGISYEQYF. CDR3 coding DNA: TGTGCCAGCAGCGTAGGGCAGGGAATCTCCTACGAGCAGTACTTC.

The rearrangement uses TRBV21-1 and TRBJ1-2; the table's D call, TRBD1, was not checked against the DNA. TRBV21-1 is a pseudogene locus. The length of the CDR3 is 14 residues. DNA for the CDR3: TGTGCCAGCAGCAAAGGACAGGGGGCGCCTGGCTACACCTTC. This gives the protein CASSKGQGAPGYTF.

CDR3: CASIAGVGSPLHF. The CDR3 DNA reads TGTGCCAGCATAGCAGGGGTCGGTTCACCCCTCCACTTT. The chain uses TRBV28 and TRBJ1-6, with D possibly matching TRBD1 (6 bases). Trimming took off 7 bases at V and 9 bases at J, with 13 bases between the two ends. This CDR3 is built from 13 residues. From germline, CDR1 is MDHEN and CDR2 SYDVKM.

The rearrangement uses TRBV7-2 and TRBJ2-7; 15 nucleotides line up with TRBD2. Germline V gives CDR1 SGHTA, CDR2 FQGNSA. V lost 4 bases, J lost 3 bases, and 4 bases stayed unmatched. The CDR3 has 16 residues. Here the CDR3 DNA reads TGTGCCAGCAGCTCAGGGACTAGCGGGAGGTTCTACGAGCAGTACTTC. Protein product: CASSSGTSGRFYEQYF.

The chain recombines TRBV2 with TRBJ2-3; 7 bases are a match to TRBD2. With 6 bases clipped from V and 9 bases from J, the junction kept 6 bases outside the gene matches. Per germline, CDR1 SNHLY and CDR2 FYNNEI. The CDR3 totals 12 residues. CDR3 loop: CASSGSGRTQYF. The CDR3, as DNA: TGTGCCAGCAGCGGTAGCGGGCGCACGCAGTATTTT.

The V and J genes are TRBV30 and TRBJ1-2; possibly TRBD1 for D (6 bases). CDR3 size: 15 residues. Germline values: CDR1 GTSNPN, CDR2 SVGIG (reference sequence). The germline V and J ends were trimmed by 3 bases and 1 base, with 15 bases remaining between them. In nucleotides, the CDR3 is TGTGCCTGGAGAACACCAGGGGATTATAACTATGGCTACACCTTC. It yields the protein CAWRTPGDYNYGYTF. Full variable domain (rest looked up from reference TRBV30 and TRBJ1-2): SQTIHQWPATLVQPVGSPLSLECTVEGTSNPNLYWYRQAAGRGLQLLFYSVGIGQISSEVPQNLSASRPQDRQFILSSKKLLLSDSGFYLCAWRTPGDYNYGYTFGSGTRLTVV.